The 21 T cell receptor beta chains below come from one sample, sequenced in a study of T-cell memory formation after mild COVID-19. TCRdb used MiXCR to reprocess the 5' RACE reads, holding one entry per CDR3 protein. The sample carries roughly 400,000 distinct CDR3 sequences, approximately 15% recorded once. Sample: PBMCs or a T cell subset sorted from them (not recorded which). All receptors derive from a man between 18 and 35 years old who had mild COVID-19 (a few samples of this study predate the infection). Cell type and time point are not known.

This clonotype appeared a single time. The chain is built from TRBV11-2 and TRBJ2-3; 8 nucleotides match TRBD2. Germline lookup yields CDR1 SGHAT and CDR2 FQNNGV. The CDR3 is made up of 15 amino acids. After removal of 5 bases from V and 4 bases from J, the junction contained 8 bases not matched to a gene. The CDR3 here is CASSPRLAMADTQYF. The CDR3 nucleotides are TGTGCCAGCAGCCCCCGACTAGCGATGGCAGATACGCAGTATTTT.

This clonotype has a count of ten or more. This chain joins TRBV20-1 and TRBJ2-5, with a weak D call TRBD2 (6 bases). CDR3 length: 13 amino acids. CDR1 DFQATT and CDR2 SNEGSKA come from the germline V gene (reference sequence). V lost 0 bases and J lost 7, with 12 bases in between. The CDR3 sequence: CSARDPGGGTQYF. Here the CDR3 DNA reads TGCAGTGCTAGAGATCCCGGGGGAGGGACCCAGTACTTC.

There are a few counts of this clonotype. The CDR3 is CSVQGTAGEKLFF. The CDR3, as DNA: TGCAGCGTCCAAGGGACAGCCGGGGAAAAACTGTTTTTT. This chain uses TRBV29-1 with TRBJ1-4, with TRBD1 matching over 7 bases. The ends lost 6 bases at V and 8 bases at J; junction bases unmatched: 9. The CDR3 is 13 amino acids. Germline loops: CDR1 SQVTM, CDR2 ANQGSEA.

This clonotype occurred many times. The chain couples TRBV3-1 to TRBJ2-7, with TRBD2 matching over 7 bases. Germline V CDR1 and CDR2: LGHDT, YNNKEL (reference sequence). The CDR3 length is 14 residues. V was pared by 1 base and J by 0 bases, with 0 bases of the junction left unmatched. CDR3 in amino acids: CASSQASGSYEQYF. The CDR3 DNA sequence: TGTGCCAGCAGCCAAGCTAGCGGCTCCTACGAGCAGTACTTC.

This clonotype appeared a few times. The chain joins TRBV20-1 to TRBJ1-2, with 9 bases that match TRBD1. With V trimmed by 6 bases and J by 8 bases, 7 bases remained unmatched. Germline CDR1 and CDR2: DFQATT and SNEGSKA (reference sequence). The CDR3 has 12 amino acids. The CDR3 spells CSAQDRGTGYTF. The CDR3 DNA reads TGCAGTGCCCAAGACAGGGGGACAGGCTACACCTTC.

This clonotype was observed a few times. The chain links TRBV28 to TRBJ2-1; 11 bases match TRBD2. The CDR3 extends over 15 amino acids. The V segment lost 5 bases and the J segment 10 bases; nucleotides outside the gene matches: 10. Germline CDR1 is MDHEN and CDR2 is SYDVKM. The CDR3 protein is CASSVIAGGTWEQFF. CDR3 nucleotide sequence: TGTGCCAGCAGTGTGATAGCGGGGGGGACATGGGAGCAGTTCTTC.

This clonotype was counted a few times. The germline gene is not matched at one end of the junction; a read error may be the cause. In nucleotides, the CDR3 is TGCGCCAGCAGCTTGGGCCCCACAGCTCCTCCCGACTTC. This gives the protein CASSLGPTAPPDF. The rearrangement links TRBV5-1 to TRBJ2-4; D not certain. The CDR3 spans 13 residues. Germline loops: CDR1 SGHRS, CDR2 YFSETQ.

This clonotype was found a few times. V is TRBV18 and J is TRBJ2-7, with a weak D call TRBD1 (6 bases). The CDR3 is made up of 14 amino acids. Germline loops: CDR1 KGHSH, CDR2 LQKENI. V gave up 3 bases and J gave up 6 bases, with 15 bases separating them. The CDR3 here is CASSPLSSGAEQYV. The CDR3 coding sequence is TGTGCCAGCTCACCCTTATCCTCAGGGGCCGAGCAGTACGTC.

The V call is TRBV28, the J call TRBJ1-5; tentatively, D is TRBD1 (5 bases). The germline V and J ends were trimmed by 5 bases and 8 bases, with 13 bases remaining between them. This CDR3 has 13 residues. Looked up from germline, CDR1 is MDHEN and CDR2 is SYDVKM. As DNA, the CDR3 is TGTGCCAGCAGTGAGACGGTGGACAAGCCCCAGCATTTT. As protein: CASSETVDKPQHF.

CDR3 protein: CASTPGQGSHNEQFF. CDR3 coding DNA: TGTGCCAGCACCCCGGGACAGGGATCCCACAATGAGCAGTTCTTC. The gene calls are TRBV7-3 and TRBJ2-1; TRBD1 matches at 9 bases. CDR3 size: 15 residues. CDR1 SGHTA and CDR2 FQGTGA come from the germline V gene. V trimming: 7 bases; J trimming: 5 bases; junction bases outside the gene matches: 9.

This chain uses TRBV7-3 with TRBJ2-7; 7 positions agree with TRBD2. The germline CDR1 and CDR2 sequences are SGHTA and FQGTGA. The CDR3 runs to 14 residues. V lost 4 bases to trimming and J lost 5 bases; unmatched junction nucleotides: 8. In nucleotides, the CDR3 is TGTGCCAGCAGCTCCCCCCCGGGACTAAACGAGCAGTACTTC. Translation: CASSSPPGLNEQYF.

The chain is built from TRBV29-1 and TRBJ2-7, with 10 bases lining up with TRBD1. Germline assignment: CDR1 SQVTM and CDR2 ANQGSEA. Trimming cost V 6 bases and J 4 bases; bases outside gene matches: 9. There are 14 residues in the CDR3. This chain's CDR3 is CSVYAGTGEYEQYF. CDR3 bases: TGCAGCGTCTACGCCGGGACAGGGGAGTACGAGCAGTACTTC.

CDR3 in DNA: TGCGCCAGCAGCTGGAGGAAGGAGACCCAGTACTTC. Protein product: CASSWRKETQYF. This chain uses TRBV5-1 with TRBJ2-5; D is possibly TRBD2 (5 bases). The CDR3 has 12 residues. Germline V gene sequence: CDR1 SGHRS, CDR2 YFSETQ. V shed 3 bases and J shed 5 bases, with 8 bases lying between them.

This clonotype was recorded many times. In nucleotides, the CDR3 is TGTGCCAGCAGCCGTACTAGCGGGGGTGGAGATGAGCAGTTCTTC. Translation gives CASSRTSGGGDEQFF. The chain links TRBV7-9 to TRBJ2-1; 11 bases are a match to TRBD2. The J segment lost 8 bases and the V segment lost 5 bases, leaving 8 bases of the junction unmatched. Germline lookup yields CDR1 SEHNR and CDR2 FQNEAQ (reference sequence). The CDR3 is made up of 15 amino acids.

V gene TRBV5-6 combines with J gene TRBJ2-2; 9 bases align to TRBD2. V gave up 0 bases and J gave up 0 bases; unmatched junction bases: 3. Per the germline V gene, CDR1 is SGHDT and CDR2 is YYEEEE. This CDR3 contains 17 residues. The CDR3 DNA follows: TGTGCCAGCAGCTTGGTGACTAGCGGCCCGAACACCGGGGAGCTGTTTTTT. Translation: CASSLVTSGPNTGELFF.

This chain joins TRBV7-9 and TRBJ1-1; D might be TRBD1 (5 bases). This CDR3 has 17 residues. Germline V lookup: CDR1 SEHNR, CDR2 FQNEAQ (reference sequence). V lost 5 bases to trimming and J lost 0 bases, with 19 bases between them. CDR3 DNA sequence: TGTGCCAGCAGCGTGACGGGGGGTGAGGACATGAACACTGAAGCTTTCTTT. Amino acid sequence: CASSVTGGEDMNTEAFF. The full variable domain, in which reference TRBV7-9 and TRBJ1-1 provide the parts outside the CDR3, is DTGVSQNPRHKITKRGQNVTFRCDPISEHNRLYWYRQTLGQGPEFLTYFQNEAQLEKSRLLSDRFSAERPKGSFSTLEIQRTEQGDSAMYLCASSVTGGEDMNTEAFFGQGTRLTVV.

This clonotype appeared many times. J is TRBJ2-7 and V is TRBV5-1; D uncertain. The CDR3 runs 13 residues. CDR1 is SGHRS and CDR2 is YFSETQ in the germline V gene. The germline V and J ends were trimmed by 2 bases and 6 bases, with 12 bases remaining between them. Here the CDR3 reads CASSLDPSGEQYV. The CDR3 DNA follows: TGCGCCAGCAGCTTAGATCCGTCGGGCGAGCAGTACGTC.

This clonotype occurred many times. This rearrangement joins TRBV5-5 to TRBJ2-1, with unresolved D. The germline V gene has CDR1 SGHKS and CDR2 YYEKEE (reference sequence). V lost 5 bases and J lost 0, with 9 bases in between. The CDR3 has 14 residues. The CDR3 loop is CASRTFSSYNEQFF. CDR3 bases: TGTGCCAGCAGGACCTTCAGCTCCTACAATGAGCAGTTCTTC.

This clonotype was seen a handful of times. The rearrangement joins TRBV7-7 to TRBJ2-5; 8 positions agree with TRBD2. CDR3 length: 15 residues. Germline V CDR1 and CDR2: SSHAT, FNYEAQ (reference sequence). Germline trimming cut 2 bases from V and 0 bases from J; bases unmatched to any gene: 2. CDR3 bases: TGTGCCAGCAGCTTAACGGGGGGGTACCAAGAGACCCAGTACTTC. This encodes CASSLTGGYQETQYF.

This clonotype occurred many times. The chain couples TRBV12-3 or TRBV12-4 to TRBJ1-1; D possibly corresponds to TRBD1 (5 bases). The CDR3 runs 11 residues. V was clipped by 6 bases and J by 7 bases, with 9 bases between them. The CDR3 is CASSGQGEAFF. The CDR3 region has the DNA TGTGCCAGCAGCGGGCAGGGTGAAGCTTTCTTT.

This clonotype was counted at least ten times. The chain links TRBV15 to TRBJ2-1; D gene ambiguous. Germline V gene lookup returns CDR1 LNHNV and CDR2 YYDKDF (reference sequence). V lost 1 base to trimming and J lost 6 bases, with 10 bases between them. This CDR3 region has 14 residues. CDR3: CATSRALGRNEQFF. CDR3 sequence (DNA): TGTGCCACCAGCAGAGCCCTCGGACGCAATGAGCAGTTCTTC.